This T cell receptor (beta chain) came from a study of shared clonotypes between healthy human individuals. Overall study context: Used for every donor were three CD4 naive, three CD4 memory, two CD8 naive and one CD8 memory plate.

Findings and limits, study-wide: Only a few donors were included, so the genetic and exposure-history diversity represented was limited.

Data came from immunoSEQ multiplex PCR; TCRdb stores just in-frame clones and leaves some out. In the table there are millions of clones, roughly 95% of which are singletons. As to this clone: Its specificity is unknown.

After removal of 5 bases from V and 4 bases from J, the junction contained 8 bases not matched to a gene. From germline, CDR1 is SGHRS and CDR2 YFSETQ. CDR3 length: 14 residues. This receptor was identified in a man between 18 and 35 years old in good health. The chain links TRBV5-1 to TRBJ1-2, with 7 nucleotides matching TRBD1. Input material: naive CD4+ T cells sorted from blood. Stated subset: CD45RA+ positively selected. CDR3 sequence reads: CASSSTGEFYGYTF. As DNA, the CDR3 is TGCGCCAGCAGTTCAACAGGGGAATTCTATGGCTACACCTTC.